Sequencing of this T cell receptor beta chain was carried out in a study of response to subunit inactivated influenza vaccine. In TCRdb, the RT-PCR reads were re-called with MiXCR into one record per CDR3 protein. The data show fewer than 550,000 distinct CDR3 sequences, 25% seen once. Points on this clonotype: As yet, its antigen is unknown.

Germline V gene data show CDR1 as ENHRY and CDR2 as SYGVKD. The CDR3 is made up of 15 amino acids. V lost 7 bases and J lost 7; bases outside the gene matches: 6. Overall study findings and caveats: Seasonal influenza vaccination, on each occasion, was suggested by the authors to recruit few new T cells.

V is TRBV10-3 and J is TRBJ2-1, with 14 bases matching TRBD2. The input for sequencing was CD4+ T cells sorted from PBMCs, taken about 5 days after vaccination. The sequence was collected from a man over 45 who received an inactivated influenza vaccine. Here the CDR3 reads CAINKGLAGENEQFF. The CDR3 nucleotides read TGTGCCATCAATAAGGGACTAGCGGGAGAGAATGAGCAGTTCTTC.